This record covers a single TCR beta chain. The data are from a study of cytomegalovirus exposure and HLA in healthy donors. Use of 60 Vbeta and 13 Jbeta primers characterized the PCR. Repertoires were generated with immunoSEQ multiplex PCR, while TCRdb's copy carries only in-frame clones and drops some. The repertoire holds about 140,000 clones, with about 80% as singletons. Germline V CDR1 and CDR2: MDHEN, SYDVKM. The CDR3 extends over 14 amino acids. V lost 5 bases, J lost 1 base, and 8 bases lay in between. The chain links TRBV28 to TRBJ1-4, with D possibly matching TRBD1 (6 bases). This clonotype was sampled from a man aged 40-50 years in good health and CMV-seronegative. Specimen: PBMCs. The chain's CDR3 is CASSTGRTNEKLFF. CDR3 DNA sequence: TGTGCCAGCAGTACAGGGAGAACTAATGAAAAACTGTTTTTT. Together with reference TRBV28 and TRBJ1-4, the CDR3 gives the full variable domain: DVKVTQSSRYLVKRTGEKVFLECVQDMDHENMFWYRQDPGLGLRLIYFSYDVKMKEKGDIPEGYSVSREKKERFSLILESASTNQTSMYLCASSTGRTNEKLFFGSGTQLSVL.